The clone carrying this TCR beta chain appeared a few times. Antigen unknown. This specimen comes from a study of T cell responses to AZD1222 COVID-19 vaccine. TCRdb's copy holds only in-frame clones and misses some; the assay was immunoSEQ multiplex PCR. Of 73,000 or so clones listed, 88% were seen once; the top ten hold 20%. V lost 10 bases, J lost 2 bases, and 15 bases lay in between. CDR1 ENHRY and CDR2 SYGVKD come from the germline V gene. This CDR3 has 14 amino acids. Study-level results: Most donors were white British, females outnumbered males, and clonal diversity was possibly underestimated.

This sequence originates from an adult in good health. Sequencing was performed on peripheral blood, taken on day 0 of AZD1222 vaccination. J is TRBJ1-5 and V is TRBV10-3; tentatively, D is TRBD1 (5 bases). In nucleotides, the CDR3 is TGTGCCACCCGAGGGGACTCCGGCAATCAGCCCCAGCATTTT. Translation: CATRGDSGNQPQHF.